The entry that follows covers one T cell receptor beta chain sequence. What it binds is not known. cDNA prepared by RNA extraction and subsequent reverse transcription served as the template for sequencing. Measured with immunoSEQ multiplex PCR; TCRdb has only the in-frame clones, and not every one. The repertoire holds some 200,000 clones, with 59% as singletons. The sample belongs to a study of CD8+ T cells in alopecia areata. Regarding the study as a whole: Higher clonality and more expanded CD8+ clones appeared in lesional than normal scalp.

The CDR3 extends over 10 amino acids. Germline V gives CDR1 SGDLS, CDR2 YYNGEE. V lost 3 bases to trimming and J lost 6 bases, with 3 bases between them. This receptor was taken from a human donor with alopecia areata. The rearrangement uses TRBV9 and TRBJ1-2; D gene uncertain. The sequencing here drew on CD4+ T cells sorted from blood, taken at week 0. CDR3 sequence reads: CASSANGYTF. The CDR3 DNA is TGTGCCAGCAGCGCCAATGGCTACACCTTC. Full variable domain (remainder filled in from reference TRBV9 and TRBJ1-2): DSGVTQTPKHLITATGQRVTLRCSPRSGDLSVYWYQQSLDQGLQFLIQYYNGEERAKGNILERFSAQQFPDLHSELNLSSLELGDSALYFCASSANGYTFGSGTRLTVV.